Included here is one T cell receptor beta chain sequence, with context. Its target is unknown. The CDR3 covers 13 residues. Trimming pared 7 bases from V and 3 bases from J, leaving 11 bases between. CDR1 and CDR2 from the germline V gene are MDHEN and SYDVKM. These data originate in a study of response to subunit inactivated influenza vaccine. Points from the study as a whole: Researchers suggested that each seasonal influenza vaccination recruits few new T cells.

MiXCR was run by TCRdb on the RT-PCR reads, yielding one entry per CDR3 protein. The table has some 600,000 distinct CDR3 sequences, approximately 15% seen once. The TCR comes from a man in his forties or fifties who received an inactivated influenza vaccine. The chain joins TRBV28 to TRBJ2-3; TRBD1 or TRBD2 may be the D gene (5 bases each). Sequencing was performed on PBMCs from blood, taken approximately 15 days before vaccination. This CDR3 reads CASTRGGTDTQYF. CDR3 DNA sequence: TGTGCCAGCACTAGGGGCGGGACAGATACGCAGTATTTT.